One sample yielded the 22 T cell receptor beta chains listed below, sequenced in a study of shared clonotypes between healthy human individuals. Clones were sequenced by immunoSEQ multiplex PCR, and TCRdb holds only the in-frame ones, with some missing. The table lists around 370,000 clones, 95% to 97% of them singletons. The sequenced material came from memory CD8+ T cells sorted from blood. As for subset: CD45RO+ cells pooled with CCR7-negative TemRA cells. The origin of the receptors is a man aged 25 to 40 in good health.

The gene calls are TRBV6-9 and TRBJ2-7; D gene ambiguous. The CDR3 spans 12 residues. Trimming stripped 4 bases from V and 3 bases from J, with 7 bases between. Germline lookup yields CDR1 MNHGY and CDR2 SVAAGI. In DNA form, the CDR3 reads TGTGCCAGCAGTTTCCCCAGCTACGAGCAGTACTTC. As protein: CASSFPSYEQYF.

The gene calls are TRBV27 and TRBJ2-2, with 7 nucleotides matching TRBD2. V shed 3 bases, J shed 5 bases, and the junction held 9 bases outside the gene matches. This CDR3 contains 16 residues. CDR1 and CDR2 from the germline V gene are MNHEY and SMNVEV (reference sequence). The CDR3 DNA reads TGTGCCAGCAGTTTCTATAGGACGGGAGGTACCGGGGAGCTGTTTTTT. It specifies CASSFYRTGGTGELFF.

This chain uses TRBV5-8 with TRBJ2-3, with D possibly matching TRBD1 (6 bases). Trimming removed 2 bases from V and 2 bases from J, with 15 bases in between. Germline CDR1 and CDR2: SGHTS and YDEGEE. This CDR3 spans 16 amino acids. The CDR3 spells CASSFSSGALTDTQYF. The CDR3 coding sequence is TGTGCCAGCAGCTTCAGTTCAGGGGCCCTCACAGATACGCAGTATTTT.

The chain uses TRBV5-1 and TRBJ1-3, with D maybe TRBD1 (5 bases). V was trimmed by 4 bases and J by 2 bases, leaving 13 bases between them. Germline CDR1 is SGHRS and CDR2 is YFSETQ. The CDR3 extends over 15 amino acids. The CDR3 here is CASSPSGSPGNTIYF. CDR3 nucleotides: TGCGCCAGCAGCCCCTCAGGGTCCCCTGGAAACACCATATATTTT.

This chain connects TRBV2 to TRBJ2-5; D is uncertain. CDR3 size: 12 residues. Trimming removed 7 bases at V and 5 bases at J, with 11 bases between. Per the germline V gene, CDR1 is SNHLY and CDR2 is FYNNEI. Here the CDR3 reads CASIKVKETQYF. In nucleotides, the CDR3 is TGTGCCAGCATTAAAGTTAAGGAGACCCAGTACTTC.

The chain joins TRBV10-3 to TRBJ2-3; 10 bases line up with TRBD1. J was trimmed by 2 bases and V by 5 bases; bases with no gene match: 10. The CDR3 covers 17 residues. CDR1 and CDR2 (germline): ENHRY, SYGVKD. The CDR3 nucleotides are TGTGCCATCAGTCCGTTTCGGACAGGGGGAAACACAGATACGCAGTATTTT. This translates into CAISPFRTGGNTDTQYF.

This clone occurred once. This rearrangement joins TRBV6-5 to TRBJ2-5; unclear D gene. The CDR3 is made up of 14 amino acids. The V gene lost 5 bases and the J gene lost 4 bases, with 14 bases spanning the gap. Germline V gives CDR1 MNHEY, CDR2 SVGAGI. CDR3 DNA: TGTGCCAGCAGTCCATCTCAAGTTCGAGAGACCCAGTACTTC. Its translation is CASSPSQVRETQYF.

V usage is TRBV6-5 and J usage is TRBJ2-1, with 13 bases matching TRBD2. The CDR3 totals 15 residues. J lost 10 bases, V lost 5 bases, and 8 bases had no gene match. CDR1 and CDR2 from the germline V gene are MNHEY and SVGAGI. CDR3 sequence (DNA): TGTGCCAGCAGTCCCGGGACTAGCGGGGTAGGGGAGCAGTTCTTC. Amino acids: CASSPGTSGVGEQFF.

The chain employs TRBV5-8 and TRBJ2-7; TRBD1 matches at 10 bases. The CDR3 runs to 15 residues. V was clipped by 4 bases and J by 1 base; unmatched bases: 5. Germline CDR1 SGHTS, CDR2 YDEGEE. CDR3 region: CASSKPGQGSYEQYF. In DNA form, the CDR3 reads TGTGCCAGCAGCAAACCGGGACAGGGGTCCTACGAGCAGTACTTC. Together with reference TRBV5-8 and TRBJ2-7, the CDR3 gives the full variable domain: EAGVTQSPTHLIKTRGQQATLRCSPISGHTSVYWYQQALGLGLQFLLWYDEGEERNRGNFPPRFSGRQFPNYSSELNVNALELEDSALYLCASSKPGQGSYEQYFGPGTRLTVT.

CDR3 protein: CASSLEQETQYF. DNA of the CDR3: TGTGCCAGCAGCTTAGAACAAGAGACCCAGTACTTC. The chain combines TRBV11-2 with TRBJ2-5; D is unresolved. This CDR3 region has 12 residues. CDR1 and CDR2 (germline): SGHAT, FQNNGV. The germline V and J ends were trimmed by 0 bases and 2 bases, with 1 base remaining between them.

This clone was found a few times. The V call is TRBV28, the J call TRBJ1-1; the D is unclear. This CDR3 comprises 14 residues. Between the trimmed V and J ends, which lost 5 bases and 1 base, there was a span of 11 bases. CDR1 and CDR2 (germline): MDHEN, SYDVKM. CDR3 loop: CASSPPGQNTEAFF. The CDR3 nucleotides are TGTGCCAGCAGTCCCCCTGGGCAGAACACTGAAGCTTTCTTT.

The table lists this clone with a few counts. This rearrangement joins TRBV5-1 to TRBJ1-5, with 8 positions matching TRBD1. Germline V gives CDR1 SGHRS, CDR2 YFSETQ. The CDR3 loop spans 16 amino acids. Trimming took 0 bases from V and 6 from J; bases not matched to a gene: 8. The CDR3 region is CASSLVDDRGGQPQHF. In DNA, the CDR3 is TGCGCCAGCAGCTTGGTGGATGACAGGGGTGGTCAGCCCCAGCATTTT.

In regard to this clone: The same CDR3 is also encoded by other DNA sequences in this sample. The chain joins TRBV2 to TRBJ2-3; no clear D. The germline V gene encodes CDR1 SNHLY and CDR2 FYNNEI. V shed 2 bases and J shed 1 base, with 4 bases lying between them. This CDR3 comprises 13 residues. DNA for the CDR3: TGTGCCAGCAGTGAACAGGGCACAGATACGCAGTATTTT. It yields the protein CASSEQGTDTQYF. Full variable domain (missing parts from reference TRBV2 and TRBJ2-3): EPEVTQTPSHQVTQMGQEVILRCVPISNHLYFYWYRQILGQKVEFLVSFYNNEISEKSEIFDDQFSVERPDGSNFTLKIRSTKLEDSAMYFCASSEQGTDTQYFGPGTRLTVL.

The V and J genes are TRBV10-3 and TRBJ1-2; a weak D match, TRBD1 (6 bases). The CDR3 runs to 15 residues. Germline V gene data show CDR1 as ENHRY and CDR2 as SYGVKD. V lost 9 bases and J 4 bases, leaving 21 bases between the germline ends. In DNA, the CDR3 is TGTGCCATGCACGACGGGACAATCAGGGGCTATGGCTACACCTTC. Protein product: CAMHDGTIRGYGYTF.

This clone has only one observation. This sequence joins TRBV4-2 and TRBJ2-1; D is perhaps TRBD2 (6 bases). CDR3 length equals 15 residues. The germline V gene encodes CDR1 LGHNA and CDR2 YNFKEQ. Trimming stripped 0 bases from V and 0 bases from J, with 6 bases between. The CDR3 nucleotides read TGTGCCAGCAGCCAAGACGGGAGCTCCTACAATGAGCAGTTCTTC. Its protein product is CASSQDGSSYNEQFF.

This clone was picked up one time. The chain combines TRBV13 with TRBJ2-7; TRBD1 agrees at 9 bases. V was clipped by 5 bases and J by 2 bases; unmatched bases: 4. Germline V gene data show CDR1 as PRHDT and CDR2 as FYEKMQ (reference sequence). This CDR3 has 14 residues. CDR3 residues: CASSPRTGAYEQYF. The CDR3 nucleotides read TGTGCCAGCAGCCCCCGGACAGGGGCCTACGAGCAGTACTTC.

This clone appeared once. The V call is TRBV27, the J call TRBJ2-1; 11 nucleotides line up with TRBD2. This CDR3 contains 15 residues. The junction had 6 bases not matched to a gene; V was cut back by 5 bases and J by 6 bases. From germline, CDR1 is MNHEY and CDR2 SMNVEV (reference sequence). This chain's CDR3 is CASSLPGLAANEQFF. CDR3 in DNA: TGTGCCAGCAGTCTACCGGGACTAGCGGCCAATGAGCAGTTCTTC.

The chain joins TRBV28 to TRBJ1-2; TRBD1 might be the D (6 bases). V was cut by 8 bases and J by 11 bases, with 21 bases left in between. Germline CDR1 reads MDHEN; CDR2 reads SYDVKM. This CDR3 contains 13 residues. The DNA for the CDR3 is TGTGCCAGCGGTTACAGGGATCTCTGGGTTTACACCTTC. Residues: CASGYRDLWVYTF.

Here the CDR3 DNA reads TGTGCCAGCAGTATCCCACGTCGGGACAGGGGAAACATTCAGTACTTC. It encodes CASSIPRRDRGNIQYF. The genes are TRBV28 and TRBJ2-4, with 10 bases fitting TRBD1. Germline CDR1 and CDR2: MDHEN and SYDVKM. The CDR3 is 16 residues long. Germline trimming cut 5 bases from V and 6 bases from J; bases unmatched to any gene: 10.

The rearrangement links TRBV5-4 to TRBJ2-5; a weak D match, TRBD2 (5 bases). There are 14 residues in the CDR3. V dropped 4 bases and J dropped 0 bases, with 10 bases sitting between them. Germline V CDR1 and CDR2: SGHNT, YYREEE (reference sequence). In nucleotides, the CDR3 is TGTGCCAGCAGCAAACTAGGGAACCAAGAGACCCAGTACTTC. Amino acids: CASSKLGNQETQYF.

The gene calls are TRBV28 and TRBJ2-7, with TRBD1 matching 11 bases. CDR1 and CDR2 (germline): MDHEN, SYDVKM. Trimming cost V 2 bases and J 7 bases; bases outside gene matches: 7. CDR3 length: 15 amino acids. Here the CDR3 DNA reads TGTGCCAGCAGTTTAGGACAGGGGGCCTTTTTGGAGCAGTACTTC. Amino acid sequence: CASSLGQGAFLEQYF.

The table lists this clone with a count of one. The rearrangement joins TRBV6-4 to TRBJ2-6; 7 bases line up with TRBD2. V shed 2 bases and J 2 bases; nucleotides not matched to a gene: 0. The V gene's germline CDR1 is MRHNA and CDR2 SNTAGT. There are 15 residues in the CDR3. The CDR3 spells CASSDAGAGANVLTF. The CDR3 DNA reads TGTGCCAGCAGTGACGCGGGGGCTGGGGCCAACGTCCTGACTTTC.